This TCR beta chain was sequenced during a study of neurological immune-mediated disorders. Between the trimmed V and J ends, which lost 5 bases and 7 bases, there was a span of 11 bases. This CDR3 comprises 13 residues. PBMCs numbering 2 million and stored at -80 C yielded the unsorted libraries. This clonotype was seen repeatedly, ten times or more. Synthesis of cDNA used 5'RACE (with 10-nucleotide random UMIs). Sequencing runs each yielded over 170 million TCR-beta sequences from 15-18 subjects. TCRdb reanalysed the 5' RACE reads using MiXCR and keeps one entry per CDR3 protein. The data show approximately 77,000 distinct CDR3 sequences, approximately 9.4% seen once.

The chain combines TRBV12-3 or TRBV12-4 with TRBJ2-2, with D possibly matching TRBD1 (6 bases). The sample consisted of PBMCs. The clonotype originates from a man aged 50-60 years in good health. CDR3: CASSQTGFGELFF. CDR3 nucleotide sequence: TGTGCCAGCAGTCAAACAGGGTTCGGGGAGCTGTTTTTT.